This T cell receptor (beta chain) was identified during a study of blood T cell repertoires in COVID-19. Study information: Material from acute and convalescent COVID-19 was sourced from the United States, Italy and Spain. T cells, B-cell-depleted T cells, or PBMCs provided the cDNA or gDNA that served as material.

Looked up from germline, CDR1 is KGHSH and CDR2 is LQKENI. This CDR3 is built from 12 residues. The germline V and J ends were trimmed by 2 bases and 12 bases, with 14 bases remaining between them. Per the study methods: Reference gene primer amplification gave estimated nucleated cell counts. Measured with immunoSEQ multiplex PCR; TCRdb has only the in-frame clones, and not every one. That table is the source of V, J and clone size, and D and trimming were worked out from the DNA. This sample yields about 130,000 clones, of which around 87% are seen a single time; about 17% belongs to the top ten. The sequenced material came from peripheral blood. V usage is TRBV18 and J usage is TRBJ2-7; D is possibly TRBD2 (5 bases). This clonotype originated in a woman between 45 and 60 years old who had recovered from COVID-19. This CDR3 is CASSPDSEGRYF. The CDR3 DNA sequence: TGTGCCAGCTCACCAGATTCTGAGGGTCGGTACTTC. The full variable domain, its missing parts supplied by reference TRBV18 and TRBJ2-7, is NAGVMQNPRHLVRRRGQEARLRCSPMKGHSHVYWYRQLPEEGLKFMVYLQKENIIDESGMPKERFSAEFPKEGPSILRIQQVVRGDSAAYFCASSPDSEGRYFGPGTRLTVT.